Below, 24 T cell receptor beta chains from the same sample are listed, as sequenced in a study of T cells in Graves' hyperthyroidism and ophthalmopathy (dated by TCRdb to about 2019). The library was generated by multiplex PCR. These reads were obtained on an Illumina HiSeq 2000. The TCR beta CDR3 regions were amplified from RNA transcripts. For the first round of RT-PCR on the TCR CDR3, the HTBI primer set was used together with the Qiagen OneStep RT-PCR kit. TCRdb cleaned the public reads at Q25 with fastp, built clones with MiXCR and kept in-frame beta chains. Every entry covers one CDR3 protein and lists the most common genes and DNA from its rows. Present in this sample are under 650,000 distinct CDR3 sequences, roughly 17% of which were seen just once. The ten largest clones add up to less than 4.5% of the sample. The sequencing sample was made of blood. The receptors stem from a young woman with Graves' hyperthyroidism.

This clonotype has just a few counts. The chain couples TRBV7-9 to TRBJ2-1; maybe TRBD2 (6 bases). CDR1 and CDR2 from the germline V gene are SEHNR and FQNEAQ (reference sequence). The CDR3 runs to 15 residues. V was trimmed by 4 bases and J by 7 bases, leaving 17 bases between them. The CDR3 region has the DNA TGTGCCAGCAGCTCGACCATTTGGGGGAGGAATGAGCAGTTCTTC. This translates into CASSSTIWGRNEQFF.

This clonotype was picked up a small number of times. CDR3 region: CAISTGTANTEAFF. Written as DNA, the CDR3 is TGTGCCATCAGCACCGGGACAGCGAACACTGAAGCTTTCTTT. The rearrangement joins TRBV10-3 to TRBJ1-1; TRBD1 matches at 7 bases. Germline V gene lookup returns CDR1 ENHRY and CDR2 SYGVKD. V trimming: 6 bases; J trimming: 1 base; junction bases outside the gene matches: 5. The CDR3 runs to 14 residues.

This clonotype was seen a few times. The rearrangement joins TRBV18 to TRBJ1-5; TRBD1 is a possible D gene (5 bases). V lost 3 bases to trimming and J lost 0 bases, with 12 bases between them. The CDR3 length is 16 residues. Per germline, CDR1 KGHSH and CDR2 LQKENI. The CDR3 DNA reads as TGTGCCAGCTCACCTATGCAGGGTAATAGCAATCAGCCCCAGCATTTT. It codes for CASSPMQGNSNQPQHF.

The rearrangement links TRBV6-2 or TRBV6-3 to TRBJ2-2; TRBD2 matches 8 bases. Per the germline V gene, CDR1 is MNHEY and CDR2 is SVGEGT. With V trimmed by 2 bases and J by 6 bases, 5 bases remained unmatched. This CDR3 is 15 amino acids long. The CDR3 here is CASSYPGGAPGELFF. For the CDR3, the DNA is TGTGCCAGCAGTTACCCGGGAGGGGCCCCCGGGGAGCTGTTTTTT.

This clonotype has just a few counts. V usage is TRBV28 and J usage is TRBJ2-7, with D perhaps TRBD1 or TRBD2 (5 bases each). Between the trimmed V and J ends, which lost 6 bases and 2 bases, there was a span of 8 bases. CDR1 is MDHEN and CDR2 is SYDVKM in the germline V gene. CDR3 length equals 12 residues. The chain's CDR3 is CASSGAPYEQYF. Here the CDR3 DNA reads TGTGCCAGCAGCGGGGCGCCCTACGAGCAGTACTTC.

The table lists this clonotype with many counts. V gene TRBV20-1 combines with J gene TRBJ2-1; maybe TRBD2 (6 bases). The V end was cut by 3 bases, the J end by 7 bases, with 22 bases between. Germline-derived CDR1 and CDR2 are DFQATT and SNEGSKA (reference sequence). The CDR3 has 16 amino acids. The CDR3 region is CSARNGSHPMTNEQFF. CDR3 in DNA: TGCAGTGCTAGGAACGGGAGTCACCCTATGACGAATGAGCAGTTCTTC.

This sequence joins TRBV4-1 and TRBJ2-3; no definite D call. Germline V CDR1 and CDR2: MGHRA, YSYEKL. The CDR3 contains 15 residues. The germline V and J ends were trimmed by 4 bases and 5 bases, with 16 bases remaining between them. In DNA, the CDR3 is TGCGCCAGCAGCCGCCTTCTAGGAGATCGAGATACGCAGTATTTT. Amino acid sequence: CASSRLLGDRDTQYF.

V is TRBV5-5 and J is TRBJ2-2; TRBD1 agrees at 7 bases. The CDR3 is made up of 15 amino acids. The junction had 2 bases not matched to a gene; V was cut back by 2 bases and J by 1 base. Germline V CDR1 and CDR2: SGHKS, YYEKEE (reference sequence). The CDR3 DNA sequence: TGTGCCAGCAGCTTTTACAGGGGGAACACCGGGGAGCTGTTTTTT. This encodes CASSFYRGNTGELFF.

This clonotype was found many times. The CDR3 DNA is TGTGCCAGCAGAATGGGGGGGAATGAGCAGTTCTTC. Translation gives CASRMGGNEQFF. The V call is TRBV27, the J call TRBJ2-1, with TRBD2 identical over 7 bases. J was trimmed by 7 bases and V by 6 bases; bases with no gene match: 3. The CDR3 totals 12 residues. CDR1 is MNHEY and CDR2 is SMNVEV in the germline V gene (reference sequence).

Concerning this clonotype: Just one base apart from a much larger clone, this may be a read error. This sequence joins TRBV7-3 and TRBJ1-2; D remains unclear. Germline V gives CDR1 SGHTA, CDR2 FQGTGA. Trimming cost V 7 bases and J 1 base, with 7 bases left between them. CDR3 length: 12 residues. The CDR3 DNA reads as TGTGCCAGCACGCGGAATAACTATGGCTACACCTTC. It translates to CASTRNNYGYTF.

A word on this clonotype: This clone may be a read error of a much larger clone one base away. CDR3 amino acids: CAGKLLGTGTKNIQYF. For the CDR3, the DNA is TGTGCCGGCAAACTACTTGGGACAGGGACGAAAAACATTCAGTACTTC. The V and J genes are TRBV6-2 or TRBV6-3 and TRBJ2-4; 9 positions match TRBD1. Germline V CDR1 and CDR2: MNHEY, SVGEGT. This CDR3 region has 16 residues. The J segment lost 4 bases and the V segment lost 11 bases, leaving 15 bases of the junction unmatched.

This clonotype was detected ten times or more. J is TRBJ2-5 and V is TRBV2; 12 nucleotides match TRBD2. V lost 5 bases, J lost 4 bases, and 5 bases stayed unmatched. The CDR3 is 15 amino acids. Germline V gene sequence: CDR1 SNHLY, CDR2 FYNNEI. CDR3 nucleotides: TGTGCCAGCAGTCTAGCGGGAGGGTTTCGAGAGACCCAGTACTTC. Translating gives CASSLAGGFRETQYF.

This clonotype was seen many times. The chain is built from TRBV7-8 and TRBJ2-5; a possible D gene is TRBD1 (5 bases). This CDR3 has 16 residues. The V gene lost 0 bases and the J gene lost 2 bases, with 13 bases spanning the gap. The germline gives CDR1 SGHVS, CDR2 FQNEAQ. CDR3 DNA: TGTGCCAGCAGCTTAGCCCGCGGCAGGGAACAAGAGACCCAGTACTTC. This translates into CASSLARGREQETQYF.

The chain has TRBV28 and TRBJ2-6; D is undetermined. With 3 bases removed from V and 4 bases from J, the gap between germline ends came to 7 bases. CDR1 MDHEN and CDR2 SYDVKM come from the germline V gene. There are 14 residues in the CDR3. The CDR3 DNA sequence: TGTGCCAGCAGTTTTGAGGACGGGGCCAACGTCCTGACTTTC. Residues: CASSFEDGANVLTF.

The chain combines TRBV7-3 with TRBJ2-7; D uncertain. There are 17 residues in the CDR3. V was pared by 1 base and J by 2 bases, with 18 bases between. From germline, CDR1 is SGHTA and CDR2 FQGTGA. In nucleotides, the CDR3 is TGTGCCAGCAGCTTAAAACTCGGCGAAATTGGGGCCTACGAGCAGTACTTC. Residues: CASSLKLGEIGAYEQYF.

The rearrangement links TRBV5-5 to TRBJ1-5; D may be TRBD1 (5 bases). Trimming cost V 2 bases and J 2 bases, with 11 bases left between them. Germline CDR1 reads SGHKS; CDR2 reads YYEKEE (reference sequence). This CDR3 spans 15 amino acids. DNA for the CDR3: TGTGCCAGCAGCTTCGGGGTAGGGGGCAATCAGCCCCAGCATTTT. Its protein is CASSFGVGGNQPQHF.

The V call is TRBV5-6, the J call TRBJ1-6; D is unclear. V lost 1 base to trimming and J lost 8 bases, with 16 bases between them. Germline CDR1 SGHDT, CDR2 YYEEEE. CDR3 length: 16 amino acids. The CDR3 is CASSLTIGSVDSPLHF. DNA for the CDR3: TGTGCCAGCAGCTTGACGATTGGTTCGGTAGATTCACCCCTCCACTTT.

This clonotype was observed at least ten times. The chain employs TRBV3-1 and TRBJ1-1; D uncertain. The V gene's germline CDR1 is LGHDT and CDR2 YNNKEL (reference sequence). Trimming removed 0 bases from V and 6 bases from J, with 8 bases in between. This CDR3 spans 13 amino acids. This chain's CDR3 is CASSQDLQPEAFF. CDR3 DNA: TGTGCCAGCAGCCAAGACCTCCAGCCTGAAGCTTTCTTT.

This clonotype showed up many times. The chain links TRBV28 to TRBJ2-3, with 12 nucleotides matching TRBD2. V shed 5 bases, J shed 9 bases, and the junction held 9 bases outside the gene matches. Germline values: CDR1 MDHEN, CDR2 SYDVKM. The CDR3 sequence is 15 residues long. The CDR3 loop is CASSLTSGRSMTQYF. In DNA form, the CDR3 reads TGTGCCAGCAGTCTGACTAGCGGGAGAAGTATGACGCAGTATTTT.

The V gene is TRBV29-1, the J gene TRBJ2-7; 10 positions agree with TRBD1. This CDR3 has 12 amino acids. The ends lost 8 bases at V and 9 bases at J; junction bases unmatched: 10. The V gene's germline CDR1 is SQVTM and CDR2 ANQGSEA. The CDR3 nucleotides read TGCAGCTCCCGACAGGGGGCCGGTGGGCAGTACTTC. It yields the protein CSSRQGAGGQYF.

The chain is built from TRBV20-1 and TRBJ2-7, with TRBD2 identical over 11 bases. Germline V gives CDR1 DFQATT, CDR2 SNEGSKA (reference sequence). V dropped 2 bases and J dropped 2; count of bases not matched to a gene: 5. There are 15 residues in the CDR3. The CDR3 bases are TGCAGTGCTAGATTGGGACTAGCGGTTACCTACGAGCAGTACTTC. It translates to CSARLGLAVTYEQYF.

This clonotype was recorded many times. The chain links TRBV28 to TRBJ2-3; 12 bases are shared with TRBD2. V shed 6 bases and J 1 base; nucleotides not matched to a gene: 17. Per germline, CDR1 MDHEN and CDR2 SYDVKM. The CDR3 sequence is 20 residues long. The CDR3 DNA reads as TGTGCCAGCAGCCCCGGGGCTAGCGGGAGGGTTCTGCTTCGCACAGATACGCAGTATTTT. Translating it yields CASSPGASGRVLLRTDTQYF. Together with reference TRBV28 and TRBJ2-3, the CDR3 gives the full variable domain: DVKVTQSSRYLVKRTGEKVFLECVQDMDHENMFWYRQDPGLGLRLIYFSYDVKMKEKGDIPEGYSVSREKKERFSLILESASTNQTSMYLCASSPGASGRVLLRTDTQYFGPGTRLTVL.

This clonotype was seen only a few times. The chain couples TRBV7-3 to TRBJ2-1; D unclear. The length of the CDR3 is 12 residues. CDR1 is SGHTA, CDR2 FQGTGA, per germline. The ends were cut back, 6 bases at V and 9 bases at J, with 12 bases in the middle. The CDR3 spells CASSSVAGEQFF. DNA for the CDR3: TGTGCCAGCAGTTCCGTGGCCGGTGAGCAGTTCTTC.

This clonotype has more than one count but fewer than ten. V gene TRBV29-1 combines with J gene TRBJ2-1; the match to TRBD2 covers 12 bases. Per germline, CDR1 SQVTM and CDR2 ANQGSEA. The trim removed 4 bases at V and 2 bases at J, leaving 9 bases unmatched. CDR3 length: 17 residues. The CDR3 nucleotides read TGCAGCGTTGGGGCTAGCGGGAGGGCCTCCCCCTACAATGAGCAGTTCTTC. This translates into CSVGASGRASPYNEQFF.